This TCR beta chain came from a study of OX40 agonist ivuxolimab in advanced cancers. For the study at large: Subjects had a mean age of about 61 years, with a range of 23 to 79; around 80% were male. The study reported partial responses in three patients: one hepatocellular carcinoma, two cutaneous melanoma. General study findings and limits: In CD8+ T cells, expanded clones were on average more numerous than in CD4+.

The CDR3 consists of 15 residues. Germline V gene sequence: CDR1 MNHEY, CDR2 SMNVEV (reference sequence). The ends were cut back, 4 bases at V and 7 bases at J, with 16 bases in the middle. This table comes from immunoSEQ multiplex PCR, and its TCRdb copy is limited to in-frame clones, with some not included. The data show 35,000 to 40,000 clones, approximately 82% seen once. This clone has only a few counts. Its antigen is still unknown. Sequenced here: CD4+ or CD8+ T cells sorted from blood, sampled in a trial of the OX40 agonist ivuxolimab. The origin of this receptor is an adult with an advanced solid tumor such as melanoma, head and neck, liver or kidney cancer. The V call is TRBV27, the J call TRBJ1-4, with D possibly TRBD1 on 6 matching bases. The CDR3 sequence is CASSSPWQGIEKLFF. The CDR3 coding sequence is TGTGCCAGCAGTTCCCCGTGGCAGGGGATTGAAAAACTGTTTTTT.